Shown below are 25 T cell receptor beta chains from a single sample sequenced in a study of blood T cell repertoires in COVID-19. The table came from immunoSEQ multiplex PCR; TCRdb's copy has only in-frame clones and leaves some out. Of tens of thousands of clones in the sample, 80% are singletons; the top ten hold about 19%. The sample was peripheral blood. The source of these receptors is a woman aged 80 or over with acute or convalescent COVID-19.

This clone appeared a single time. The chain couples TRBV3-1 (or the pseudogene TRBV3-2) to TRBJ2-5; no reliable D call. With 4 bases removed from V and 4 bases from J, the gap between germline ends came to 13 bases. This CDR3 has 14 amino acids. Germline V gene sequence: CDR1 LGHDT, CDR2 YNNKEL (reference sequence). The CDR3: CASSLIFPGETQYF. Here the CDR3 DNA reads TGTGCCAGCAGCCTAATTTTCCCAGGAGAGACCCAGTACTTC.

V and J are TRBV6-5 and TRBJ2-7, with 7 bases aligning to TRBD1. V was clipped by 2 bases and J by 1 base; unmatched bases: 2. Germline V gives CDR1 MNHEY, CDR2 SVGAGI. This CDR3 contains 14 residues. CDR3 protein: CASSYLTGSYEQYF. CDR3 nucleotide sequence: TGTGCCAGCAGTTACCTGACAGGGTCCTACGAGCAGTACTTC.

This chain joins TRBV29-1 and TRBJ1-6, with D unresolved. The CDR3 contains 13 residues. Per germline, CDR1 SQVTM and CDR2 ANQGSEA. Trimming removed 6 bases from V and 5 bases from J, with 11 bases in between. The CDR3, as DNA: TGCAGCGTCGGGTTGTCGGATAATTCACCCCTCCACTTT. The encoded protein is CSVGLSDNSPLHF.

This clone appeared a few times. The genes are TRBV14 and TRBJ2-1, with 7 bases lining up with TRBD2. Germline CDR1 SGHDN, CDR2 FVKESK. The V and J ends lost 8 bases and 7 bases, in that order; junction bases with no gene match: 2. The CDR3 spans 11 residues. CDR3 sequence reads: CASRGVNEQFF. The CDR3 nucleotides are TGTGCCAGCCGGGGGGTGAATGAGCAGTTCTTC. The full variable domain, its missing parts supplied by reference TRBV14 and TRBJ2-1, is EAGVTQFPSHSVIEKGQTVTLRCDPISGHDNLYWYRRVMGKEIKFLLHFVKESKQDESGMPNNRFLAERTGGTYSTLKVQPAELEDSGVYFCASRGVNEQFFGPGTRLTVL.

V and J are TRBV3-1 (or the pseudogene TRBV3-2) and TRBJ1-5; no definite D call. This CDR3 is built from 12 residues. Trimming left V 8 bases short and J 5 bases short, with 10 bases between. Germline CDR1 and CDR2: LGHDT and YNNKEL (reference sequence). The DNA of the CDR3 is TGTGCCAGCTCGACGGCGGATCAGCCCCAGCATTTT. Protein product: CASSTADQPQHF.

The chain is built from TRBV3-1 (or the pseudogene TRBV3-2) and TRBJ2-3, with TRBD2 as a possible D gene (5 bases). CDR1 is LGHDT, CDR2 YNNKEL, per germline (reference sequence). This CDR3 comprises 17 residues. V gave up 4 bases and J gave up 2 bases, with 19 bases separating them. The CDR3 coding sequence is TGTGCCAGCAGCCCTTGGCACACCTCCGGGGACACAGATACGCAGTATTTT. Encoded protein: CASSPWHTSGDTDTQYF.

In this sample, this clone turned up many times. The V gene is TRBV27, the J gene TRBJ1-6; unclear D gene. Trimming removed 2 bases at V and 4 bases at J, with 6 bases between. The CDR3 loop spans 14 amino acids. Germline assignment: CDR1 MNHEY and CDR2 SMNVEV (reference sequence). CDR3 in amino acids: CASSLEGYNSPLHF. CDR3 in DNA: TGTGCCAGCAGTTTAGAGGGATATAATTCACCCCTCCACTTT.

The rearrangement links TRBV18 to TRBJ2-3; possible D gene TRBD1, 6 bases. Trimming stripped 2 bases from V and 6 bases from J, with 15 bases between. Germline V gene sequence: CDR1 KGHSH, CDR2 LQKENI. There are 15 residues in the CDR3. The CDR3 protein is CASSPFTGKSDTQYF. As DNA, the CDR3 is TGTGCCAGCTCACCATTTACAGGGAAATCGGATACGCAGTATTTT.

The V call is TRBV12-5, the J call TRBJ2-7; TRBD1 is a possible D gene (5 bases). The CDR3 is made up of 14 amino acids. Deletions cut 3 bases from V and 2 bases from J, with 11 bases between. Germline CDR1 LGHNT, CDR2 FRNRAP. CDR3 loop: CASGLALGPYEQYF. For the CDR3, the DNA is TGTGCTAGTGGTTTAGCCCTGGGGCCCTACGAGCAGTACTTC.

This chain uses TRBV9 with TRBJ2-7; D may be TRBD1 (6 bases). Germline V gene lookup returns CDR1 SGDLS and CDR2 YYNGEE. This CDR3 has 16 residues. Trimming left V 0 bases short and J 2 bases short, with 15 bases between. CDR3 DNA: TGTGCCAGCAGCGTAGCTTCGACAGGAGGACCCTACGAGCAGTACTTC. It encodes CASSVASTGGPYEQYF.

V gene TRBV29-1 combines with J gene TRBJ2-5; no firm D call. Looked up from germline, CDR1 is SQVTM and CDR2 is ANQGSEA. The V and J ends lost 4 bases and 4 bases respectively, with 10 bases between them. The CDR3 length is 12 residues. The CDR3 nucleotides are TGCAGCGTTGGTCCGTCTCGAGAGACCCAGTACTTC. Translation: CSVGPSRETQYF.

V is TRBV9 and J is TRBJ2-1, with unresolved D. In germline, CDR1 is SGDLS, CDR2 YYNGEE. V was clipped by 0 bases and J by 5 bases, with 12 bases between them. The CDR3 runs 15 residues. The CDR3 sequence is CASSVGDIDNNEQFF. CDR3 nucleotides: TGTGCCAGCAGCGTAGGCGATATAGATAACAATGAGCAGTTCTTC.

As DNA, the CDR3 is TGTGCCAGCAGCTTGGCAGGGGCTTCCAAGTCCTACGAGCAGTACTTC. Translating gives CASSLAGASKSYEQYF. The chain couples TRBV5-6 to TRBJ2-7; D is possibly TRBD1 (6 bases). CDR1 is SGHDT and CDR2 is YYEEEE in the germline V gene. V lost 0 bases to trimming and J lost 1 base, with 14 bases between them. There are 16 residues in the CDR3.

This clone appeared a few times. The chain joins TRBV27 to TRBJ2-7; weak D call: TRBD2 (5 bases). V dropped 5 bases and J dropped 3 bases, with 17 bases sitting between them. Per the germline V gene, CDR1 is MNHEY and CDR2 is SMNVEV (reference sequence). This CDR3 contains 15 residues. CDR3 DNA sequence: TGTGCCAGCAGTCCCCCCCGAGAGGGATACTACGAGCAGTACTTC. It yields the protein CASSPPREGYYEQYF.

The table lists this clone with a few counts. The genes are TRBV7-3 and TRBJ2-6; no firm D call. Germline assignment: CDR1 SGHTA and CDR2 FQGTGA. This CDR3 region has 15 residues. Trimming pared 0 bases from V and 0 bases from J, leaving 3 bases between. The CDR3 nucleotides are TGTGCCAGCAGCTTAACCCGCTCTGGGGCCAACGTCCTGACTTTC. Translating gives CASSLTRSGANVLTF. The whole variable domain, remainder taken from reference TRBV7-3 and TRBJ2-6, is GAGVSQTPSNKVTEKGKYVELRCDPISGHTALYWYRQSLGQGPEFLIYFQGTGAADDSGLPNDRFFAVRPEGSVSTLKIQRTERGDSAVYLCASSLTRSGANVLTFGAGSRLTVL.

A single count supports this clone. J is TRBJ2-2 and V is TRBV7-4; no firm D call. Trimming cost V 2 bases and J 0 bases, with 19 bases left between them. Germline CDR1 reads SGHVT; CDR2 reads SQSDAQ. The CDR3 length is 19 residues. The CDR3 coding sequence is TGTGCCAGCAGCTTAAAGGCCCTTTCCGGGTGTACGAACACCGGGGAGCTGTTTTTT. Its protein product is CASSLKALSGCTNTGELFF.

CDR3 coding DNA: TGTGCCAGTACCGACCAAGACAGGACGGCTCAGCCCCAGCATTTT. Translation: CASTDQDRTAQPQHF. The chain joins TRBV19 to TRBJ1-5; TRBD1 is a possible D gene (6 bases). The germline V and J ends were trimmed by 7 bases and 6 bases, with 19 bases remaining between them. The CDR3 runs to 15 residues. Germline V gene sequence: CDR1 LNHDA, CDR2 SQIVND (reference sequence).

The chain combines TRBV10-1 with TRBJ2-2; 8 bases match TRBD1. This CDR3 is built from 16 residues. Germline V gene data show CDR1 as WNHNN and CDR2 as SYGVQD (reference sequence). Germline trimming cut 0 bases from V and 2 bases from J; bases unmatched to any gene: 2. For the CDR3, the DNA is TGCGCCAGCAGTGAGTCGGGGACAGGAAACACCGGGGAGCTGTTTTTT. Residues: CASSESGTGNTGELFF.

The chain couples TRBV6-5 to TRBJ1-2, with D maybe TRBD1 (5 bases). CDR1 is MNHEY and CDR2 is SVGAGI in the germline V gene. The CDR3 runs 11 residues. V was pared by 7 bases and J by 5 bases, with 8 bases between. CDR3 in DNA: TGTGCCAGCACCAAGGGGTATGGCTACACCTTC. As protein: CASTKGYGYTF.

V and J are TRBV4-1 and TRBJ1-5, with 12 bases fitting TRBD1. The CDR3 loop spans 15 amino acids. Germline values: CDR1 MGHRA, CDR2 YSYEKL. The V segment lost 3 bases and the J segment 5 bases; nucleotides outside the gene matches: 2. Here the CDR3 DNA reads TGCGCCAGCAGCCAGGGACAGGGGGCCCATCAGCCCCAGCATTTT. It codes for CASSQGQGAHQPQHF.

This chain uses TRBV5-1 with TRBJ2-5; no definite D call. The CDR3 has 14 amino acids. In germline, CDR1 is SGHRS, CDR2 YFSETQ. V was shortened by 2 bases and J by 1 base, with 9 bases between the two germline ends. CDR3 amino acids: CASSFSVTQETQYF. The CDR3 DNA follows: TGCGCCAGCAGCTTTTCGGTAACCCAAGAGACCCAGTACTTC.

In this sample, this clone is medium-sized. V is TRBV3-1 (or the pseudogene TRBV3-2) and J is TRBJ2-1, with D hard to call. The V and J ends lost 4 bases and 9 bases respectively, with 13 bases between them. The CDR3 has 13 residues. Per the germline V gene, CDR1 is LGHDT and CDR2 is YNNKEL (reference sequence). DNA for the CDR3: TGTGCCAGCAGCCTGCTTCAGTATGGTGAGCAGTTCTTC. This codes for CASSLLQYGEQFF.

The chain employs TRBV10-3 and TRBJ2-1, with D hard to call. The CDR3 is made up of 15 amino acids. The V end was cut by 3 bases, the J end by 0 bases, with 9 bases between. Germline V CDR1 and CDR2: ENHRY, SYGVKD. The chain's CDR3 is CAISEAPSSYNEQFF. In nucleotides, the CDR3 is TGTGCCATCAGTGAAGCGCCGAGCTCCTACAATGAGCAGTTCTTC.

The chain uses TRBV15 and TRBJ1-1, with TRBD1 as a possible D gene (5 bases). Germline loops: CDR1 LNHNV, CDR2 YYDKDF (reference sequence). Trimming cost V 5 bases and J 10 bases, with 23 bases left between them. The CDR3 consists of 15 residues. The DNA of the CDR3 is TGTGCCACCAGCCCCGGGGGGACTATGTCGGTGAGAGCTTTCTTT. It specifies CATSPGGTMSVRAFF.

The J gene is TRBJ2-5, the V gene TRBV7-8, with TRBD2 identical over 7 bases. Germline loops: CDR1 SGHVS, CDR2 FQNEAQ. The CDR3 covers 16 residues. After removal of 3 bases from V and 2 bases from J, the junction contained 9 bases not matched to a gene. The CDR3 region has the DNA TGTGCCAGCAGCTTCTCCGAGCGGGGCTGGCAAGAGACCCAGTACTTC. As protein: CASSFSERGWQETQYF.